This passage covers 14 T cell receptor beta chains from one sample sequenced in a study of shared clonotypes between healthy human individuals. Here immunoSEQ multiplex PCR was the method, and the copy in TCRdb shows in-frame clones only, minus some. The table records around 88,000 clones, roughly three quarters of them present only once. What was sequenced was memory CD8+ T cells sorted from blood. The subset is: CD45RO+ cells pooled with CCR7-negative TemRA cells. The receptors come from a man aged 30-40 years in good health.

J is TRBJ2-7 and V is TRBV4-3, with D perhaps assigned TRBD1 or TRBD2 (5 bases each). CDR1 and CDR2 (germline): LGHNA, YSLEER. The CDR3 is 15 residues long. The V gene lost 1 base and the J gene lost 0 bases, with 10 bases spanning the gap. CDR3 loop: CASSQGGAASYEQYF. The CDR3 region has the DNA TGCGCCAGCAGCCAAGGAGGGGCCGCCTCCTACGAGCAGTACTTC.

The chain recombines TRBV6-1 with TRBJ1-4; D may be TRBD1 (5 bases). V lost 8 bases and J lost 5, with 12 bases in between. The CDR3 loop spans 13 amino acids. Germline loops: CDR1 MNHNS, CDR2 SASEGT. The CDR3 sequence: CASSTAINEKLFF. In DNA, the CDR3 is TGTGCCAGCTCGACAGCTATCAATGAAAAACTGTTTTTT.

The rearrangement joins TRBV2 to TRBJ2-3; D is unclear. V shed 0 bases and J shed 6 bases, with 7 bases lying between them. CDR3 size: 13 residues. Germline V gene data show CDR1 as SNHLY and CDR2 as FYNNEI. The CDR3 region is CASSEAGSDTQYF. In DNA, the CDR3 is TGTGCCAGCAGTGAAGCGGGCTCGGATACGCAGTATTTT.

This clone is a singleton in its sample. This rearrangement joins TRBV27 to TRBJ2-1, with 8 nucleotides matching TRBD2. The germline V gene has CDR1 MNHEY and CDR2 SMNVEV (reference sequence). With 0 bases clipped from V and 1 base from J, the junction kept 8 bases outside the gene matches. The CDR3 spans 18 residues. This chain's CDR3 is CASSLSSGGERSYNEQFF. CDR3 DNA: TGTGCCAGCAGTTTATCGTCGGGGGGGGAGAGGTCCTACAATGAGCAGTTCTTC.

In its sample, this clone was seen a few times. This rearrangement joins TRBV29-1 to TRBJ1-2; D gene ambiguous. The CDR3 has 16 residues. CDR1 SQVTM and CDR2 ANQGSEA come from the germline V gene. The germline V and J ends were trimmed by 8 bases and 1 base, with 23 bases remaining between them. The CDR3 DNA reads TGCAGCTCCCTCCCCTTGGCACAGAACCGTAACTATGGCTACACCTTC. Protein sequence: CSSLPLAQNRNYGYTF.

This chain connects TRBV20-1 to TRBJ2-1; D remains ambiguous. The CDR3 sequence is 11 residues long. Trimming removed 6 bases from V and 12 bases from J, with 15 bases in between. Looked up from germline, CDR1 is DFQATT and CDR2 is SNEGSKA (reference sequence). The CDR3 sequence: CSASVSKRQFF. As DNA, the CDR3 is TGCAGTGCCTCCGTCTCTAAGCGGCAGTTCTTC.

The genes are TRBV14 and TRBJ2-4; no clear D. The germline V and J ends were trimmed by 2 bases and 8 bases, with 7 bases remaining between them. The CDR3 runs 12 residues. Germline V gives CDR1 SGHDN, CDR2 FVKESK. CDR3 sequence reads: CASSQNMDIQYF. DNA of the CDR3: TGTGCCAGCAGCCAAAACATGGACATTCAGTACTTC.

This clone was seen once. V usage is TRBV27 and J usage is TRBJ2-3; 9 bases are shared with TRBD2. Trimming at V came to 1 base and at J to 0 bases, leaving 8 bases not matched to a gene. CDR3 size: 18 residues. Germline-derived CDR1 and CDR2 are MNHEY and SMNVEV (reference sequence). The CDR3 sequence is CASSLLALTSGSTDTQYF. As DNA, the CDR3 is TGTGCCAGCAGTTTATTGGCCCTCACTAGCGGGAGCACAGATACGCAGTATTTT.

This clone is a singleton in its sample. The rearrangement uses TRBV9 and TRBJ2-2, with a weak D call TRBD2 (5 bases). This CDR3 contains 16 residues. Trimming cost V 0 bases and J 0 bases, with 9 bases left between them. The germline CDR1 and CDR2 sequences are SGDLS and YYNGEE. CDR3 in DNA: TGTGCCAGCAGCGTAGGCCCTAGCCCGAACACCGGGGAGCTGTTTTTT. Its translation is CASSVGPSPNTGELFF.

The chain is built from TRBV27 and TRBJ2-1, with D possibly being TRBD2 (6 bases). CDR1 is MNHEY and CDR2 is SMNVEV in the germline V gene (reference sequence). V dropped 10 bases and J dropped 5 bases, with 21 bases sitting between them. The CDR3 runs 15 residues. The CDR3 coding sequence is TGTGCCACCACCCGGATGTGGGAGGCCAACAATGAGCAGTTCTTC. Translated: CATTRMWEANNEQFF.

CDR3 protein: CASSEDLWGQTETQYF. The CDR3 DNA is TGTGCCAGCAGTGAAGACCTGTGGGGACAGACAGAGACCCAGTACTTC. The V gene is TRBV2, the J gene TRBJ2-5; 7 bases fit TRBD1. Germline assignment: CDR1 SNHLY and CDR2 FYNNEI. This CDR3 is 16 amino acids long. J gave up 4 bases and V 1 base, and 9 bases lay outside the gene matches. The variable domain in full, completed from reference TRBV2 and TRBJ2-5, reads EPEVTQTPSHQVTQMGQEVILRCVPISNHLYFYWYRQILGQKVEFLVSFYNNEISEKSEIFDDQFSVERPDGSNFTLKIRSTKLEDSAMYFCASSEDLWGQTETQYFGPGTRLLVL.

V and J are TRBV7-9 and TRBJ2-3; the D is unclear. V dropped 6 bases and J dropped 2 bases, with 12 bases sitting between them. The CDR3 is made up of 14 amino acids. Germline-derived CDR1 and CDR2 are SEHNR and FQNEAQ (reference sequence). The CDR3 region is CASSFILDTDTQYF. For the CDR3, the DNA is TGTGCCAGCAGTTTCATTCTAGACACAGATACGCAGTATTTT.

The chain joins TRBV7-2 to TRBJ2-7, with D possibly being TRBD2 (6 bases). The germline CDR1 and CDR2 sequences are SGHTA and FQGNSA. The V end lost 0 bases, the J end lost 3 bases, and 12 bases lay between the germline ends. The CDR3 extends over 15 amino acids. The CDR3 spells CASSLAPGGGYEQYF. In DNA, the CDR3 is TGTGCCAGCAGCTTAGCCCCTGGGGGAGGCTACGAGCAGTACTTC.

The rearrangement uses TRBV4-2 and TRBJ2-7; 12 bases align to TRBD2. The V segment lost 0 bases and the J segment 0 bases; nucleotides outside the gene matches: 12. Per the germline V gene, CDR1 is LGHNA and CDR2 is YNFKEQ. CDR3 length: 20 residues. The DNA for the CDR3 is TGTGCCAGCAGCCAAGATTATATCGAGACTAGCGGGGGAAGCTCCTACGAGCAGTACTTC. It encodes CASSQDYIETSGGSSYEQYF.